This is a list of T cell receptor beta chains from one sample in a study of cytomegalovirus exposure and HLA in healthy donors. Assay used: immunoSEQ multiplex PCR; TCRdb lists only in-frame clones, some missing. The sample yields more than 150,000 clones, over 75% seen once. Sequencing was performed on PBMCs. The receptors were gathered from a woman in her 30s in good health and CMV-seronegative. Each CDR3 is given with its conserved first and last residue. The D gene is left open where the match is weak. Clone size is stated in some rows and not others, as once, few, many or a class when expanded.

j_call clone_size v_call d_call cdr3_aa cdr3_nt
TRBJ1-2 once TRBV14 TRBD1 CASSRDRGLEYGYTF TGTGCCAGCAGCCGGGACAGGGGGTTGGAGTATGGCTACACCTTC
TRBJ2-7 . TRBV6-6 TRBD1 CASRPRQGDWYEQYF TGTGCCAGCAGACCACGACAGGGGGATTGGTACGAGCAGTACTTC
TRBJ2-2 . TRBV7-3 TRBD1 CASSLTLTGAGELFF TGTGCCAGCAGCTTAACGTTAACAGGGGCCGGGGAGCTGTTTTTT
TRBJ1-5 . TRBV18 TRBD1 CASSPSTGASNQPQHF TGTGCCAGCTCACCCTCGACAGGGGCTAGCAATCAGCCCCAGCATTTT
TRBJ2-7 . TRBV30 TRBD1 CAWSQKDRDVGEQYF TGTGCCTGGAGCCAGAAGGACAGGGACGTGGGGGAGCAGTACTTC
TRBJ1-5 . TRBV30 . CAWNTGMWSQPQHF TGTGCCTGGAACACGGGGATGTGGAGTCAGCCCCAGCATTTT
TRBJ1-6 . TRBV18 . CASSPGTPNLIHSPLHF TGTGCCAGCTCACCCGGGACACCGAACCTAATTCATTCACCCCTCCACTTT
TRBJ1-4 few TRBV6-5 TRBD1 CASSGDRGNNEKLFF TGTGCCAGCAGTGGGGACAGGGGGAATAATGAAAAACTGTTTTTT
TRBJ1-5 . TRBV4-2 . CASSQEMGGRDQPQHF TGTGCCAGCAGCCAAGAGATGGGGGGTAGGGATCAGCCCCAGCATTTT
TRBJ2-7 . TRBV14 . CASSQAPGQFYEQYF TGTGCCAGCAGCCAAGCTCCCGGACAATTTTACGAGCAGTACTTC
TRBJ1-5 . TRBV6-1 . CASSLLTGNQPQHF TGTGCCAGCAGCCTGTTAACGGGTAATCAGCCCCAGCATTTT
TRBJ2-7 . TRBV6-6 TRBD2 CASSYSSSSGGYEQYF TGTGCCAGCAGTTACTCGTCGTCTAGCGGGGGTTACGAGCAGTACTTC
TRBJ1-4 medium-sized TRBV27 . CASREGRTRTNEKLFF TGTGCCAGCAGAGAGGGGAGGACCCGCACTAATGAAAAACTGTTTTTT
TRBJ1-1 . TRBV18 TRBD1 CASSPQPGTGNTEAFF TGTGCCAGCTCACCACAACCCGGGACAGGGAACACTGAAGCTTTCTTT
TRBJ1-5 . TRBV6-6 TRBD1 CASDRERPASNQPQHF TGTGCCAGCGACAGGGAGAGGCCAGCGAGCAATCAGCCCCAGCATTTT
TRBJ2-7 . TRBV5-1 . CASSLAVAGAPYEQYF TGCGCCAGCAGCTTGGCAGTGGCGGGGGCCCCCTACGAGCAGTACTTC
TRBJ1-1 . TRBV28 TRBD1 CASRSIIAGQGIGTEAFF TGTGCCAGCAGGTCCATTATTGCGGGACAGGGTATCGGCACTGAAGCTTTCTTT
TRBJ2-3 . TRBV5-1 TRBD2 CASSQRTSAFSRLTDTQYF TGCGCCAGCAGCCAACGGACTAGCGCCTTCTCCCGCCTCACAGATACGCAGTATTTT
TRBJ2-1 . TRBV30 . CAWTIQGRYNEQFF TGTGCCTGGACTATACAGGGGAGGTACAATGAGCAGTTCTTC
TRBJ2-3 . TRBV15 . CATSRPSPRTDTQYF TGTGCCACCAGCAGGCCTAGCCCCCGCACAGATACGCAGTATTTT
TRBJ1-2 . TRBV29-1 TRBD1 CSVLTGLLYGYTF TGCAGCGTTCTGACAGGGTTGTTGTATGGCTACACCTTC
TRBJ1-3 . TRBV9 . CASSVVDSRNTIYF TGTGCCAGCAGCGTAGTGGACAGTCGGAACACCATATATTTT
TRBJ2-7 . TRBV25-1 . CASSESGGQTYEQYF TGTGCCAGCAGTGAATCCGGGGGGCAAACCTACGAGCAGTACTTC
TRBJ2-2 . TRBV10-1 . CASSESRGYGELFF TGCGCCAGCAGTGAGTCCAGGGGTTACGGGGAGCTGTTTTTT
TRBJ1-1 . TRBV7-2 TRBD1 CASSRRGTGVSRAFF TGTGCCAGCAGCCGACGCGGGACAGGGGTATCGCGAGCTTTCTTT